The 13 T cell receptor beta chains presented below share a single source sample, sequenced in a study of T cell responses to AZD1222 COVID-19 vaccine. Libraries were prepared by immunoSEQ multiplex PCR; TCRdb keeps only in-frame clonotypes and omits some of them. The sample includes 150,000 to 160,000 clones, 90% seen only once; the top ten take less than 1.6%. The sequencing used peripheral blood, collected 28 days after the second AZD1222 dose. Receptors originate from an adult who received the AZD1222 COVID-19 vaccine.

The V and J genes are TRBV6-5 and TRBJ1-2, with 9 bases that match TRBD1. With V trimmed by 5 bases and J by 5 bases, 9 bases remained unmatched. In germline, CDR1 is MNHEY, CDR2 SVGAGI. The CDR3 is 15 amino acids. This CDR3 is CASSTRDRVRYGYTF. The CDR3 coding sequence is TGTGCCAGCAGTACCCGGGACAGGGTGAGGTATGGCTACACCTTC.

The rearrangement uses TRBV12-3 or TRBV12-4 and TRBJ1-2, with TRBD1 as a possible D gene (5 bases). CDR3 length: 13 amino acids. The V gene lost 6 bases and the J gene lost 3 bases, with 11 bases spanning the gap. The CDR3 protein is CASRLRVDYGYTF. The DNA of the CDR3 is TGTGCCAGCAGGCTCAGGGTAGACTATGGCTACACCTTC.

The chain uses TRBV5-5 and TRBJ1-5, with 8 bases matching TRBD1. The CDR3 is 14 amino acids. Per germline, CDR1 SGHKS and CDR2 YYEKEE (reference sequence). Trimming removed 4 bases from V and 4 bases from J; junction bases left unmatched: 4. The CDR3 sequence: CASSPTGGNQPQHF. In DNA, the CDR3 is TGTGCCAGCAGCCCCACAGGGGGAAATCAGCCCCAGCATTTT.

The chain has TRBV15 and TRBJ1-4; TRBD1 matches at 7 bases. The CDR3 has 16 amino acids. V dropped 5 bases and J dropped 4; count of bases not matched to a gene: 10. The germline CDR1 and CDR2 sequences are LNHNV and YYDKDF (reference sequence). CDR3 amino acids: CATSSGGGNLNEKLFF. In DNA, the CDR3 is TGTGCCACCAGCTCAGGGGGTGGGAATCTTAATGAAAAACTGTTTTTT.

In its sample, this clone was seen a few times. This sequence joins TRBV30 and TRBJ1-5; D is perhaps TRBD1 (6 bases). V gave up 6 bases and J gave up 0 bases, with 12 bases separating them. The germline V gene encodes CDR1 GTSNPN and CDR2 SVGIG (reference sequence). The CDR3 spans 14 residues. The CDR3 here is CACRQAHSNQPQHF. CDR3 nucleotide sequence: TGTGCCTGTCGACAGGCCCATAGCAATCAGCCCCAGCATTTT.

This sequence joins TRBV9 and TRBJ1-1; no definite D call. CDR1 is SGDLS, CDR2 YYNGEE, per germline. Trimming shortened V by 3 bases and J by 4 bases, and 13 bases separated the two germline ends. The CDR3 runs to 14 residues. This chain's CDR3 is CASSGSPAATEAFF. As DNA, the CDR3 is TGTGCCAGCAGCGGATCACCGGCAGCCACTGAAGCTTTCTTT.

Remarks on this clone: This sample also contains other DNA sequences that code for the same CDR3. This chain connects TRBV30 to TRBJ2-1; D is ambiguous. Per the germline V gene, CDR1 is GTSNPN and CDR2 is SVGIG (reference sequence). The CDR3 length is 11 residues. Trimming cost V 1 base and J 3 bases, with 1 base left between them. The CDR3 nucleotides read TGTGCCTGGAGTGGCTACAATGAGCAGTTCTTC. This translates into CAWSGYNEQFF.

The V call is TRBV11-2, the J call TRBJ1-1; TRBD1 matches at 8 bases. The CDR3 extends over 15 amino acids. Looked up from germline, CDR1 is SGHAT and CDR2 is FQNNGV. The ends lost 5 bases at V and 5 bases at J; junction bases unmatched: 10. CDR3: CASSTRQGMMTEAFF. In DNA, the CDR3 is TGTGCCAGCAGCACTCGACAGGGGATGATGACTGAAGCTTTCTTT.

The J gene is TRBJ1-5, the V gene TRBV19, with D tentatively TRBD1 (5 bases). The germline V gene encodes CDR1 LNHDA and CDR2 SQIVND (reference sequence). The length of the CDR3 is 14 residues. With 3 bases removed from V and 7 bases from J, the gap between germline ends came to 13 bases. CDR3 protein: CASSIGRGYQPQHF. CDR3 coding DNA: TGTGCCAGTAGTATCGGAAGGGGCTACCAGCCCCAGCATTTT. The full variable domain, with the rest looked up from reference TRBV19 and TRBJ1-5, is DGGITQSPKYLFRKEGQNVTLSCEQNLNHDAMYWYRQDPGQGLRLIYYSQIVNDFQKGDIAEGYSVSREKKESFPLTVTSAQKNPTAFYLCASSIGRGYQPQHFGDGTRLSIL.

The chain joins TRBV2 to TRBJ1-1; TRBD1 might be the D (6 bases). Germline V gene lookup returns CDR1 SNHLY and CDR2 FYNNEI. The CDR3 is 13 amino acids. V lost 5 bases and J 6 bases, leaving 13 bases between the germline ends. CDR3 residues: CASSSTTGSEAFF. CDR3 sequence (DNA): TGTGCCAGCAGTAGTACTACAGGGTCTGAAGCTTTCTTT. The full variable domain, rest sourced from reference TRBV2 and TRBJ1-1, is EPEVTQTPSHQVTQMGQEVILRCVPISNHLYFYWYRQILGQKVEFLVSFYNNEISEKSEIFDDQFSVERPDGSNFTLKIRSTKLEDSAMYFCASSSTTGSEAFFGQGTRLTVV.

This sequence joins TRBV7-3 and TRBJ1-6; D gene ambiguous. Germline V gene data show CDR1 as SGHTA and CDR2 as FQGTGA. The CDR3 covers 13 residues. V was shortened by 2 bases and J by 9 bases, with 8 bases between the two germline ends. The CDR3 DNA sequence: TGTGCCAGCAGCTTAGGTTTAGGTTCACCCCTCCACTTT. Encoded protein: CASSLGLGSPLHF.

This clone was seen only a few times. This sequence joins TRBV6-5 and TRBJ1-5; D ambiguous. Germline values: CDR1 MNHEY, CDR2 SVGAGI. Between the trimmed V and J ends, which lost 0 bases and 0 bases, there was a span of 6 bases. CDR3 length equals 15 residues. Here the CDR3 DNA reads TGTGCCAGCAGTTACTCCCGTTATAGCAATCAGCCCCAGCATTTT. As protein: CASSYSRYSNQPQHF.

The chain is built from TRBV9 and TRBJ2-1; TRBD1 is a possible D gene (5 bases). Trimming stripped 0 bases from V and 0 bases from J, with 19 bases between. The CDR3 covers 19 residues. CDR1 and CDR2 from the germline V gene are SGDLS and YYNGEE. The CDR3 DNA reads as TGTGCCAGCAGCGTAGGAGGTTGGGGTAGGGGTAGCTCCTACAATGAGCAGTTCTTC. It is translated as CASSVGGWGRGSSYNEQFF.